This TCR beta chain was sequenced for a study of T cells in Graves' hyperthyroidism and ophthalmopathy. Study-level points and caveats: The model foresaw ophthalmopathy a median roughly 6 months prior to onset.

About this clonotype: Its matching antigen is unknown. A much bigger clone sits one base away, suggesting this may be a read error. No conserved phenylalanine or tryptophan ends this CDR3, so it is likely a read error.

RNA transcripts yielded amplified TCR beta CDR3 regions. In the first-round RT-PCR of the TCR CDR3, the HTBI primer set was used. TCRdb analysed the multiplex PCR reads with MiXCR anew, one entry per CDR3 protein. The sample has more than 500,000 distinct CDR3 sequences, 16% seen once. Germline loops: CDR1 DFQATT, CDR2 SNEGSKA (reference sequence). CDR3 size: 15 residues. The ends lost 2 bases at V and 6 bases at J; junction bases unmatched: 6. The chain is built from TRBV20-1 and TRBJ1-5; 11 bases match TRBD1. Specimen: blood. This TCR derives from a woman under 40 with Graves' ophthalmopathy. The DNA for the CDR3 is TGCAGTGCTAGAAAAGTTGGACAGGGGGCTCAGCCCCAGCATCTT. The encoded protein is CSARKVGQGAQPQHL.